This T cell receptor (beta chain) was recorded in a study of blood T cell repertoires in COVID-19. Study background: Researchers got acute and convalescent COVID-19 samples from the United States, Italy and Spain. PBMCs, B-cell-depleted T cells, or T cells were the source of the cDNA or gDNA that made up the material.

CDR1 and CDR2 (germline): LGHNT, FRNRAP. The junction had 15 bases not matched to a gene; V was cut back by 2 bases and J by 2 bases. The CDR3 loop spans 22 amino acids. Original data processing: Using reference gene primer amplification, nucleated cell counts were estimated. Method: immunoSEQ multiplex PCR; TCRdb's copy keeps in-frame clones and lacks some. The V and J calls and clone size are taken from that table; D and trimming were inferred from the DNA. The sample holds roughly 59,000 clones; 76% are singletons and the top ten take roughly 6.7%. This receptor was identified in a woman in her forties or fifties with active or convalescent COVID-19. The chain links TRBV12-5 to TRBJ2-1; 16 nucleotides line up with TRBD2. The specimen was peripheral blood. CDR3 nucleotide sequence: TGTGCTAGTGGTTTGTTCCAGAAGGGACTAGCGGGAGGGAAATTAACCTACAATGAGCAGTTCTTC. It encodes CASGLFQKGLAGGKLTYNEQFF.